This T cell receptor (beta chain) was documented in a study of cytomegalovirus exposure and HLA in healthy donors. Points on this clone: Its antigen is as yet unknown.

A multiplex PCR was run with 60 Vbeta primers and 13 Jbeta primers. Original methodology: Unique TCR beta chains totaled roughly 79 million in a later count, with around 11 million of them shared. Method: immunoSEQ multiplex PCR; TCRdb's copy keeps in-frame clones and lacks some. V and J calls and clone size come straight from that table; D and trimming were deduced from the DNA. The sample has under 200,000 clones, around 68% seen once. This CDR3 region has 15 residues. The germline V gene has CDR1 LNHDA and CDR2 SQIVND (reference sequence). Trimming shortened V by 3 bases and J by 1 base, and 11 bases separated the two germline ends. Findings of the study overall: There were reportedly fewer N-insertions in an Asian-associated ancestry cluster than the approximately 640-donor mean, in a later analysis. Associated with cytomegalovirus, according to the listing, were around 160 TCR beta chains.

V gene TRBV19 combines with J gene TRBJ2-3, with D tentatively TRBD2 (6 bases). The TCR sequence derives from a woman between 35 and 50 years old in good health and CMV-seropositive. Specimen: PBMCs. CDR3 protein: CASSMRSGRTDTQYF. The CDR3 coding sequence is TGTGCCAGTAGTATGAGGAGCGGGCGCACAGATACGCAGTATTTT. The full variable domain, with the rest looked up from reference TRBV19 and TRBJ2-3, is DGGITQSPKYLFRKEGQNVTLSCEQNLNHDAMYWYRQDPGQGLRLIYYSQIVNDFQKGDIAEGYSVSREKKESFPLTVTSAQKNPTAFYLCASSMRSGRTDTQYFGPGTRLTVL.